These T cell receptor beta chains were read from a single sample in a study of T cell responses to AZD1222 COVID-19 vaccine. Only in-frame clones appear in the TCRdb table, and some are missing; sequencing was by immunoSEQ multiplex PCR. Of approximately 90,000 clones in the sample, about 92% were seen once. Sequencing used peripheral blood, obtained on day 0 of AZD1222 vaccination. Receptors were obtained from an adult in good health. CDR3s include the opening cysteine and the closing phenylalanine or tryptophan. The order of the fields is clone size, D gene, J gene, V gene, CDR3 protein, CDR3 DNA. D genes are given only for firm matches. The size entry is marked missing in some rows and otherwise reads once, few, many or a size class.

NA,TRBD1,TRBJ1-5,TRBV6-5,CASSYRQGRNQPQHF,TGTGCCAGCAGTTACCGACAGGGTCGCAATCAGCCCCAGCATTTT
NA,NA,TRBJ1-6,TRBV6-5,CASSPPGLTLHF,TGTGCCAGCAGTCCACCTGGGTTGACCCTCCACTTT
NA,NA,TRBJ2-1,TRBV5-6,CASSPGFNEQFF,TGTGCCAGCAGCCCTGGATTCAATGAGCAGTTCTTC
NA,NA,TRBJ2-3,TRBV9,CASSVGEGNTQYF,TGTGCCAGCAGCGTAGGTGAGGGTAATACGCAGTATTTT
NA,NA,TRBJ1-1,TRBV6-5,CASRMIGTEAFF,TGTGCCAGCAGAATGATAGGCACTGAAGCTTTCTTT
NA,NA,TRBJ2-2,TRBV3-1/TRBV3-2,CASSQDWTKNTGELFF,TGTGCCAGCAGCCAAGATTGGACCAAGAACACCGGGGAGCTGTTTTTT
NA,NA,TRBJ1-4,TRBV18,CASSSATNEKLFF,TGTGCCAGCTCAAGCGCAACTAATGAAAAACTGTTTTTT
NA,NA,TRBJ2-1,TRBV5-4,CASSLGGRAIVANEQFF,TGTGCCAGCAGCTTGGGGGGGCGGGCTATCGTGGCAAATGAGCAGTTCTTC
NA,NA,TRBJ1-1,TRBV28,CASSLVLGSDTEAFF,TGTGCCAGCAGTTTAGTCCTAGGGTCGGACACTGAAGCTTTCTTT
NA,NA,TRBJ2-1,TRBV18,CASSPPPLRSYNEQFF,TGTGCCAGCTCACCACCTCCGTTGCGCTCCTACAATGAGCAGTTCTTC
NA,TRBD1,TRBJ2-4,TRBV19,CASSKDRDTYTLAKNIQYF,TGTGCCAGTAGTAAGGACAGGGACACATATACGCTAGCCAAAAACATTCAGTACTTC
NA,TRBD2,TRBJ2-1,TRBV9,CASSVDSGGASEQFF,TGTGCCAGCAGCGTAGATAGCGGGGGGGCGAGTGAGCAGTTCTTC
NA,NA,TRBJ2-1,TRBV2,CASSVQPNEQFF,TGTGCCAGCAGTGTTCAACCCAATGAGCAGTTCTTC
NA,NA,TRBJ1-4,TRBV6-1,CASSEKAEKLFF,TGTGCCAGCAGTGAAAAGGCAGAAAAACTGTTTTTT
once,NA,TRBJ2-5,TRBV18,CASSPGVGGETQYF,TGTGCCAGCTCACCGGGGGTCGGGGGAGAGACCCAGTACTTC
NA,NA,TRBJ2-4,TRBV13,CASSLYGGAKNIQYF,TGTGCCAGCAGCTTATACGGGGGCGCCAAAAACATTCAGTACTTC
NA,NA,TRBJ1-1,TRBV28,CASTQVSDVGRDTEAFF,TGTGCCAGCACCCAAGTCTCGGACGTTGGCCGTGACACTGAAGCTTTCTTT
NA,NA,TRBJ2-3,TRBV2,CASRGKGAGLTDTQYF,TGTGCCAGCAGGGGAAAGGGTGCGGGTCTAACAGATACGCAGTATTTT
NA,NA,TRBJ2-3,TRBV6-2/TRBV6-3,CASSAPRYLDTQYF,TGTGCCAGCAGTGCACCTAGGTACCTGGATACGCAGTATTTT